The 9 T cell receptor beta chains below come from one sample, sequenced in a study of shared clonotypes between healthy human individuals. Assay used: immunoSEQ multiplex PCR; TCRdb lists only in-frame clones, some missing. The sample contains over 950,000 clones, approximately 77% of which appear only once. The specimen was memory CD4+ T cells from PBMCs. The subset: CD45RA-negative fraction. The source is a man aged 18 to 29 in good health. Some clones in this sample may be carry-over from other donors' samples.

This sequence joins TRBV29-1 and TRBJ2-3; no reliable D call. Germline V gene lookup returns CDR1 SQVTM and CDR2 ANQGSEA. The CDR3 covers 12 residues. Trimming took off 3 bases at V and 2 bases at J, with 6 bases between the two ends. The CDR3: CSVDDNTDTQYF. Written as DNA, the CDR3 is TGCAGCGTTGATGACAACACAGATACGCAGTATTTT.

This clone occurred once. The chain links TRBV7-3 to TRBJ2-3; D gene unclear. Germline-derived CDR1 and CDR2 are SGHTA and FQGTGA. This CDR3 has 13 residues. V lost 4 bases to trimming and J lost 5 bases, with 10 bases between them. For the CDR3, the DNA is TGTGCCAGCAGCTCCAATCCCCAAGATACGCAGTATTTT. Translation gives CASSSNPQDTQYF.

This clone has just one count. The rearrangement uses TRBV7-2 and TRBJ2-5, with 7 nucleotides matching TRBD1. This CDR3 is 15 amino acids long. The V segment lost 3 bases and the J segment 4 bases; nucleotides outside the gene matches: 8. Germline V lookup: CDR1 SGHTA, CDR2 FQGNSA. The CDR3 nucleotides are TGTGCCAGCAGCTTGGGACAGCCCAAGGTAGAGACCCAGTACTTC. It is translated as CASSLGQPKVETQYF.

The V gene is TRBV25-1, the J gene TRBJ1-4; the match to TRBD1 covers 7 bases. With V trimmed by 5 bases and J by 6 bases, 6 bases remained unmatched. This CDR3 contains 14 residues. The germline gives CDR1 MGHDK, CDR2 SYGVNS. The CDR3 loop is CASSQGGGDEKLFF. In DNA, the CDR3 is TGTGCCAGCAGTCAGGGGGGAGGCGATGAAAAACTGTTTTTT.

The chain carries TRBV27 and TRBJ2-7, with 8 bases lining up with TRBD1. Germline CDR1 is MNHEY and CDR2 is SMNVEV (reference sequence). The J segment lost 1 base and the V segment lost 3 bases, leaving 5 bases of the junction unmatched. The CDR3 loop spans 15 amino acids. CDR3: CASSLAGGESYEQYF. The CDR3 region has the DNA TGTGCCAGCAGTTTGGCAGGGGGCGAGTCCTACGAGCAGTACTTC.

The V gene is TRBV28, the J gene TRBJ2-7; TRBD1 or TRBD2 may be the D gene (5 bases each). The CDR3 sequence is 15 residues long. The V end was cut by 6 bases, the J end by 0 bases, with 15 bases between. CDR1 and CDR2 (germline): MDHEN, SYDVKM. CDR3 in amino acids: CASSKVAGSSYEQYF. The CDR3 DNA sequence: TGTGCCAGCAGCAAGGTGGCAGGGAGCTCCTACGAGCAGTACTTC.

The J gene is TRBJ1-5, the V gene TRBV7-9; D remains unclear. Trimming cost V 5 bases and J 6 bases, with 14 bases left between them. Germline values: CDR1 SEHNR, CDR2 FQNEAQ (reference sequence). This CDR3 has 14 amino acids. In DNA form, the CDR3 reads TGTGCCAGCAGCCCTTTACGATTCGGTCAGCCCCAGCATTTT. Amino acids: CASSPLRFGQPQHF.

The chain combines TRBV7-9 with TRBJ2-4; D possibly corresponds to TRBD1 (6 bases). Germline V gene sequence: CDR1 SEHNR, CDR2 FQNEAQ (reference sequence). This CDR3 has 16 residues. V dropped 1 base and J dropped 5 bases, with 15 bases sitting between them. For the CDR3, the DNA is TGTGCCAGCAGCTTAGGAACAGGGATTGTAGAAAACATTCAGTACTTC. It translates to CASSLGTGIVENIQYF.

This rearrangement joins TRBV2 to TRBJ2-7, with a tentative D call TRBD1 (5 bases). Between the trimmed V and J ends, which lost 4 bases and 12 bases, there was a span of 13 bases. The germline CDR1 and CDR2 sequences are SNHLY and FYNNEI. The CDR3 is 11 residues long. The CDR3 DNA follows: TGTGCCAGCAGTGTGGGCCAGGGAAGGTACTTC. It translates to CASSVGQGRYF.